One TCR beta chain is described in this entry. Its antigen specificity is not known. Base qualities are missing; no much larger clone stands one base away. The data were obtained in a study of cytomegalovirus exposure and HLA in healthy donors (dated by TCRdb to the late 2010s). As for the study more broadly: In an earlier analysis of 450 to 750 of the donors, 250 to 350 Gb of sequence data and approximately 100 million unique TCR beta sequences from roughly 190 million T cells were reported. An early release that covered about 600 HLA-typed donors contained around 300 gigabases of sequencing data and tens of millions of unique TCR sequences. The genetic ancestry cluster associated with self-reported Caucasian donors included around four fifths of the roughly 410 genotyped donors. The study was designed to test whether signatures of past pathogen exposure could be identified by cataloging public T cell receptors. Using immunosequencing, the study profiled T cell repertoires from around 670 subjects and related those repertoires to cytomegalovirus serostatus. In addition to the first cohort of around 670 subjects, a separate validation cohort of 100 to 150 different subjects was used. The study combined high-throughput TCR immunosequencing, statistical association of individual TCRs with disease status, and machine learning to predict cytomegalovirus infection status. In a later analysis, previously published TCR beta repertoires from about 670 donors were re-analyzed and high-resolution HLA genotyping was added so that TCR occurrence patterns could be studied. Rather than using new phenotypic data, the later analysis identified candidate immune exposures from TCR beta sequences and from how often those sequences occurred across donors. An earlier analysis of around 580 of the donors used high-throughput TCR beta sequencing to judge whether each TCR beta V gene segment behaved as functional or pseudogenic. Donor age, sex, ethnicity and CMV serostatus were collected together with the repertoire data. Genome-wide SNP genotypes for about 60% of the 666 donors were used in a later genetic analysis, which treated that subset as a discovery cohort. Every repertoire in the discovery cohort had been generated on one and the same sequencing platform. Class I and class II HLA loci were covered by the typing at four-digit resolution. Typing coverage differed by locus: A, B, C, DRB1 and DQB1 were typed in roughly 620-640 donors, DQA1 in 500 to 550, DPA1 in roughly 590, and DPB1 in 472. Four to six DR-DQ haplotypes were handled as single units for association and clustering, since linkage in the cohort was strong. Among a few hundred genotyped donors of the cohort, an average of about 240,000 unique TCR beta nucleotide sequences were sequenced per donor, about a sixth of them non-productive.

The study at large found these results: Correlated functional status among segregating V segments might be attributable to linkage disequilibrium, but an unknown experimental factor could not be ruled out. A later analysis reported that several top co-occurrence clusters appeared linked to parvovirus B19, influenza, CMV and Epstein-Barr virus. Most CMV-associated TCR beta chains appeared to be HLA-restricted in a later analysis, and the HLA associations seemed to be driven largely by CMV exposure. Some IMGT-functional V segments, including TRBV6-2 and TRBV6-3, could not be told apart with the 87-base-pair reads, so those segments were excluded. This cohort had only TCR beta chains sequenced, and the lack of alpha or paired-chain data limited which features could be detected. A further reported finding was that TCR beta sequences accurately predicted the HLA-A and HLA-B alleles for most subjects in the first cohort. A few of the identified cytomegalovirus-associated TCR beta chains were confirmed in vitro to be specific for cytomegalovirus antigens. HLA typing was unavailable for some donors at each locus, so association tests used only the typed subset. When HLA alleles, especially DR and DQ, strongly co-occurred, attributing TCR associations to individual alleles was difficult. The only immune exposure information available for the cohort was CMV serostatus. Specific HLA alleles were associated with 16,951 TCR beta sequences at a false discovery rate of 0.05 in a later analysis. A later analysis found that HLA-associated TCR beta chains were more clonally expanded and had lower generation probabilities than equally common non-associated chains. Sequencing depth was assumed to be roughly uniform across donors in the presence/absence analyses, though that assumption may not hold. The sequencing pipeline was judged likely to have produced a cluster of highly shared sequence variants as a technical artifact. V-gene and J-gene trimming of TCR beta chains was associated with a missense DCLRE1C variant in a later genetic analysis, and the association was replicated in an independent cohort. It was suggested by the authors that the approach could potentially be generalized to other disease states and immunological phenotypes. Cytomegalovirus status was reported to be diagnosed by the classifier with high specificity and sensitivity in both the original and validation cohorts. The study listed approximately 150 TCR beta chains as associated with cytomegalovirus. An earlier analysis of some 560 of the donors showed that most TCR beta V segments appeared in productive rearrangements either about 87% or about 30% of the time, which broadly matched IMGT annotations. According to a later analysis, TCR association rates differed among HLA loci, with DRB1 alleles showing the most associated TCRs and HLA-C alleles showing the fewest. Compared with the approximately 670-donor mean, donors in an Asian-associated ancestry cluster had fewer N-insertions in productive TCRs, according to a later genetic analysis. Most TCR sequences were seen in very few donors, while some public TCRs were found in many individuals. About 17 rarely observed V segments, including chromosome 9 orphons, were excluded from the earlier analysis of several hundred of the donors because counts were too low.

From the cysteine through the phenylalanine, the CDR3 covers 16 amino acids. The sequence is cut down to CDR3 DNA, 48 bases in frame from base 1. The germline V gene provides CDR1 SGHRS and CDR2 YFSETQ. V is cut back by 0 bases and J by 2 bases, with 6 bases in the junction unmatched. Receptors were amplified or captured by the immunoSEQ multiplex PCR assay. For the multiplex PCR, a mixture combining 60 forward primers for TCR Vbeta segments and 13 reverse primers for TCR Jbeta segments was used. The CDR3 region of rearranged TCR beta genes was amplified from genomic DNA by a multiplex PCR assay. On the Illumina HiSeq System, the amplified TCR beta libraries were sequenced as 87-base-pair reads. The published analysis was carried out like this. Across the 500 to 850 repertoires, a later analysis counted 78 million or so unique TCR beta chains, some 11 million of which were shared by at least two donors. A nearest-neighbor algorithm error-corrected the raw reads and collapsed the reads into unique sequences, merging closely related sequences to remove PCR and sequencing errors. Alignment of CDR3 sequences to IMGT reference sequences was used to assign V, D and J gene segments. For a sequence to be retained, a match of at least six nucleotides to both a V gene segment and a J gene segment was required. A rearrangement counted as productive if the CDR3 had no stop codons and remained in frame with V and J, and every other rearrangement counted as non-productive. Following IMGT convention, CDR3 was defined as the stretch from the second conserved V-encoded cysteine up to the conserved J-encoded phenylalanine. Sequences without an unambiguous match to a single V gene segment were excluded from the earlier analysis of almost 600 of the donors. In an earlier analysis of a few hundred of the donors, V segments were called functional above 56.7% productive rearrangements and were called segregating when the between-donor standard deviation exceeded 5%. A statistical classification framework was developed to diagnose cytomegalovirus status using the catalog of TCR beta chain sequences. In a later analysis, V and J genes were assigned by comparing TCR nucleotide sequences against IMGT/GENE-DB human TR gene sequences. Using the TCRdist pipeline, a later analysis assigned CDR3 sequences along with most-parsimonious VDJ recombination scenarios. In a later analysis, each TCR beta chain was defined by its CDR3 amino acid sequence together with its V-gene family, and reads without a unique V-gene family were excluded. A later analysis removed 450 to 600 highly shared, low-generation-probability nucleotide sequences to deal with suspected cross-contamination and a sequencing artifact. In a later analysis, a clonal expansion index for each public chain was calculated from normalized within-repertoire ranks of inferred template counts. In a later analysis, generation probabilities were computed with a VDJ recombination model fitted to out-of-frame rearrangements, and the resulting probabilities were checked against IGoR. In a later analysis, hypergeometric tests were used to score TCR-TCR, TCR-HLA and TCR-CMV co-occurrence, with a repertoire-size bias correction applied to TCR pairs. To estimate false discovery rates, a later analysis permuted the HLA or CMV assignments 20 times. In a later analysis, co-occurring TCRs were grouped using DBSCAN, with TCRdist sequence similarity added in when clustering inside HLA-allele-positive subsets. Repertoires with fewer than 30,000 or more than 120,000 public chains were left out of co-occurrence clustering, as were four to six repertoires with anomalous nucleotide sharing. TCRdb stores this immuneACCESS table with in-frame sequences only. Part of the clones is absent; in the studies checked, under half of the shortfall reflects unresolved V genes, and no reason is known for the rest. Clone size and the V and J calls come from that table; the DNA yielded D and trimming. The sample has more than 95,000 clones on record, under 90% of them singletons. Around 3.5% of the sample is taken by the ten largest.

The cohort consisted of approximately 690 healthy bone marrow donors. At the time of sampling, all cohort members were nominally healthy, though unrecorded immune exposures were likely present. The donor was CMV seropositive and belonged to the group of 250 to 300 seropositive cohort members. A peripheral blood sample was provided by each donor, and peripheral blood mononuclear cells were used for TCR beta sequencing. The Qiagen DNeasy Blood Extraction Kit was used to extract genomic DNA from the blood cell samples. Recombination connected TRBV5-1 to TRBJ2-7, and 9 bases in between align with TRBD2. The specimen was PBMCs. The source of this sequence is a woman aged 35 to 49 in good health and CMV-seropositive. The CDR3 has the sequence CASSLAPSGETYEQYF. The sequence in DNA is TGCGCCAGCAGCTTGGCCCCTAGCGGGGAAACCTACGAGCAGTACTTC.